One and the same sample provided the 7 T cell receptor beta chains below, sequenced in a study of post-analysis software for immune sequencing data. Antigens of these TCRs are unknown. Built from TCR beta cDNA, the libraries had unique molecular identifiers in them. TCRdb used MiXCR to reprocess the PCR reads, holding one entry per CDR3 protein. The sample gives about 540,000 distinct CDR3 sequences, 30% to 40% of which show up once; approximately 6% is in the top ten. Study-wide points: When patients were compared with controls, 5 or 6 TRBV segments were more frequent, TRBV5-6, TRBV5-1 and TRBV20-1 among them.

Source material: blood. These TCRs come from a girl aged 2-17 years with multiple sclerosis.

This chain joins TRBV9 and TRBJ2-4; 7 bases are shared with TRBD2. The CDR3 spans 16 residues. V shed 2 bases and J 0 bases; nucleotides not matched to a gene: 5. CDR1 and CDR2 from the germline V gene are SGDLS and YYNGEE. The CDR3 DNA reads as TGTGCCAGCAGCGTGGGGACTACCTTAGCCAAAAACATTCAGTACTTC. This sequence encodes CASSVGTTLAKNIQYF. The whole variable domain, filled in from reference TRBV9 and TRBJ2-4, reads DSGVTQTPKHLITATGQRVTLRCSPRSGDLSVYWYQQSLDQGLQFLIQYYNGEERAKGNILERFSAQQFPDLHSELNLSSLELGDSALYFCASSVGTTLAKNIQYFGAGTRLSVL.

This clonotype has a handful of counts. The CDR3 spells CASSQETGHSGANVLTF. The CDR3 bases are TGTGCCAGCAGCCAAGAAACAGGTCACTCTGGGGCCAACGTCCTGACTTTC. The rearrangement uses TRBV3-1 and TRBJ2-6; possible D gene TRBD1, 5 bases. CDR3 size: 17 residues. V lost 0 bases, J lost 0 bases, and 9 bases lay in between. Germline V gives CDR1 LGHDT, CDR2 YNNKEL (reference sequence).

The rearrangement links TRBV5-1 to TRBJ2-5, with D maybe TRBD1 (6 bases). This CDR3 has 15 amino acids. Between the trimmed V and J ends, which lost 2 bases and 2 bases, there was a span of 13 bases. The V gene's germline CDR1 is SGHRS and CDR2 YFSETQ. CDR3 DNA sequence: TGCGCCAGCAGCTTCGGAGACAGGAATCAAGAGACCCAGTACTTC. Translated, it gives CASSFGDRNQETQYF.

This clonotype has a handful of counts. The chain is built from TRBV20-1 and TRBJ2-3; D may be TRBD1 (6 bases). This CDR3 comprises 15 residues. V gave up 4 bases and J gave up 2 bases, with 16 bases separating them. The germline CDR1 and CDR2 sequences are DFQATT and SNEGSKA (reference sequence). CDR3 region: CSAKYRAPFTDTQYF. CDR3 DNA: TGCAGTGCTAAATACAGGGCTCCTTTCACAGATACGCAGTATTTT.

The chain joins TRBV28 to TRBJ2-4; a weak D match, TRBD2 (6 bases). CDR1 MDHEN and CDR2 SYDVKM come from the germline V gene. There are 15 residues in the CDR3. Trimming pared 2 bases from V and 4 bases from J, leaving 12 bases between. The CDR3 nucleotides read TGTGCCAGCAGTTTAGGTGGAGGGGTAAAAAACATTCAGTACTTC. Translating gives CASSLGGGVKNIQYF.

This clonotype was counted a few times. A junction boundary mismatches the germline segment, possibly from a read error. The chain combines TRBV7-2 with TRBJ1-1; no firm D call. There are 13 residues in the CDR3. Per the germline V gene, CDR1 is SGHTA and CDR2 is FQGNSA. DNA for the CDR3: TGTGCTAGCAGCGCCTTGGCGAACACTGAAGCTTTCTTT. Translation: CASSALANTEAFF.

This clonotype was picked up a small number of times. The chain recombines TRBV20-1 with TRBJ2-5; weak D call: TRBD2 (5 bases). Trimming pared 2 bases from V and 2 bases from J, leaving 6 bases between. This CDR3 has 12 residues. CDR1 DFQATT and CDR2 SNEGSKA come from the germline V gene (reference sequence). The CDR3 DNA sequence: TGCAGTGCTAGACCGGGACAAGAGACCCAGTACTTC. This codes for CSARPGQETQYF.